This T cell receptor (beta chain) came from a study of blood T cells in healthy people across ages. V shed 5 bases and J 5 bases; nucleotides not matched to a gene: 4. Germline V gene data show CDR1 as SQVTM and CDR2 as ANQGSEA. The CDR3 has 12 residues. Of note for this clonotype: What it binds is not known.

Study-wide findings and caveats: Diversity estimates from one million T cells were considered underestimates.

A minimum of 6 micrograms of total RNA was extracted per sample. A sample-barcoded 5' primer and a J-beta primer mix were used in a second PCR of roughly 6 to 11 cycles. TCRdb reanalysed the 5' RACE reads using MiXCR and keeps one entry per CDR3 protein. The sample holds roughly 1 million distinct CDR3 sequences, approximately 25% seen once. These data are also associated with another study on T cells of mothers and their children.

Input material: blood. This TCR came from a girl aged 2 to 9 in good health. The chain links TRBV29-1 to TRBJ1-2, with 8 bases lining up with TRBD1. The CDR3, as DNA: TGCAGCGTTCTCGGACAGGGATATGGCTACACCTTC. Translating it yields CSVLGQGYGYTF.